This T cell receptor (beta chain) came from a study of blood T cell repertoires in COVID-19. Background on the study: Sample material is recorded as cDNA or gDNA derived from T cells, B-cell-depleted T cells, or PBMCs.

The study drew participants aged about 18 to 89 years from 20 to 30 US areas. Per the original methods: Estimation of nucleated cell counts was performed using reference gene primer amplification. Profiling relied on immunoSEQ multiplex PCR, and the TCRdb table lists in-frame clones only, not all of them. For V, J and clone size, that table is used; D and trimming come from the DNA. The repertoire consists of 400,000 or so clones, with approximately 86% occurring once and the leading ten covering around 2%. The sequence came from a woman between 40 and 50 years old with acute COVID-19. Sequenced: PBMCs or T cells enriched from blood (not recorded which).

CDR3 nucleotides: TGTGCCAGCACCGGGACAGGGGGTGGCTACACCTTC. This codes for CASTGTGGGYTF. The J gene is TRBJ1-2, the V gene TRBV12-3 or TRBV12-4; TRBD1 matches at 11 bases. V was pared by 7 bases and J by 7 bases, with 2 bases of the junction left unmatched. CDR3 length equals 12 residues.